This is a list of T cell receptor beta chains from one sample in a study of shared clonotypes between healthy human individuals. Some clones are missing from TCRdb's copy, which holds only in-frame ones; the method was immunoSEQ multiplex PCR. This sample yields roughly 700,000 clones, of which over 65% are seen a single time; approximately 1.7% belongs to the top ten. Sequencing was carried out using memory CD4+ T cells sorted from blood. The receptors were sampled from a woman aged 25 to 45 in good health. Each CDR3 is given with its conserved first and last residue. A D gene is named only where the DNA matches it firmly. Size tells how often a clone was seen (once, few, many) or the class of an expanded clone, and some rows leave it out.

J: TRBJ2-7
D: NA
size: NA
V: TRBV4-1
CDR3: CASSQDIQGWREQYF
DNA: TGCGCCAGCAGCCAAGATATCCAGGGTTGGCGCGAGCAGTACTTC

J: TRBJ1-2
D: NA
size: NA
V: TRBV6-1
CDR3: CASSDVGIYGYTF
DNA: TGTGCCAGCAGTGACGTGGGAATCTATGGCTACACCTTC

J: TRBJ2-1
D: TRBD2
size: NA
V: TRBV2
CDR3: CASSGLAGSSYNEQFF
DNA: TGTGCCAGCAGCGGACTAGCGGGTAGCTCCTACAATGAGCAGTTCTTC

J: TRBJ2-7
D: NA
size: NA
V: TRBV11-2
CDR3: CASSLRGSYEQYF
DNA: TGTGCCAGCAGCTTAAGGGGGAGTTACGAGCAGTACTTC

J: TRBJ2-7
D: TRBD1
size: NA
V: TRBV28
CDR3: CASSLTGQIYGQYF
DNA: TGTGCCAGCAGTTTGACGGGACAGATCTACGGGCAGTACTTC

J: TRBJ1-1
D: NA
size: NA
V: TRBV2
CDR3: CASRWGPVNTEAFF
DNA: TGTGCCAGCAGGTGGGGGCCCGTGAACACTGAAGCTTTCTTT

J: TRBJ2-7
D: NA
size: NA
V: TRBV7-6
CDR3: CASSLGGIYYEQYF
DNA: TGTGCCAGCAGCTTAGGGGGGATCTACTACGAGCAGTACTTC

J: TRBJ2-4
D: NA
size: NA
V: TRBV2
CDR3: CASSRQLTKNIQYF
DNA: TGTGCCAGCAGTAGACAGTTGACCAAAAACATTCAGTACTTC

J: TRBJ1-1
D: NA
size: few
V: TRBV7-8
CDR3: CASSSRGGRLDTEAFF
DNA: TGTGCCAGCAGCTCCAGGGGAGGGCGATTGGACACTGAAGCTTTCTTT

J: TRBJ1-2
D: NA
size: NA
V: TRBV10-2
CDR3: CASSEGVGGPYGYTF
DNA: TGCGCCAGCAGTGAGGGCGTGGGAGGGCCATATGGCTACACCTTC

J: TRBJ1-5
D: NA
size: NA
V: TRBV2
CDR3: CASSSYRVGNQPQHF
DNA: TGTGCCAGCAGCTCGTACAGGGTAGGCAATCAGCCCCAGCATTTT

J: TRBJ2-5
D: TRBD2
size: NA
V: TRBV5-4
CDR3: CASSLAGPETQYF
DNA: TGTGCCAGCAGTTTAGCGGGGCCAGAGACCCAGTACTTC

J: TRBJ2-7
D: NA
size: NA
V: TRBV11-2
CDR3: CASSRRGGSYEQYF
DNA: TGTGCCAGCAGCCGCAGGGGGGGCTCCTACGAGCAGTACTTC

J: TRBJ2-7
D: NA
size: NA
V: TRBV7-2
CDR3: CASSSPGGGRYF
DNA: TGTGCCAGCAGCTCACCAGGAGGGGGGCGGTACTTC

J: TRBJ1-1
D: TRBD1
size: NA
V: TRBV5-4
CDR3: CASSSKDRVNTEAFF
DNA: TGTGCCAGCAGCTCCAAGGACAGGGTCAACACTGAAGCTTTCTTT

J: TRBJ2-1
D: TRBD2
size: once
V: TRBV5-1
CDR3: CASSLMTSGFNEQFF
DNA: TGCGCCAGCAGCTTGATGACTAGCGGGTTCAATGAGCAGTTCTTC

J: TRBJ1-1
D: NA
size: many
V: TRBV7-3
CDR3: CASSLKPDTEAFF
DNA: TGTGCCAGCAGCTTAAAGCCTGACACTGAAGCTTTCTTT

J: TRBJ1-5
D: NA
size: NA
V: TRBV5-1
CDR3: CASSPQGINQPQHF
DNA: TGCGCCAGCAGCCCACAGGGTATCAATCAGCCCCAGCATTTT

J: TRBJ2-1
D: NA
size: few
V: TRBV28
CDR3: CASIPGHGLNEQFF
DNA: TGTGCCAGCATCCCTGGCCACGGGCTAAATGAGCAGTTCTTC

J: TRBJ2-7
D: TRBD2
size: once
V: TRBV6-5
CDR3: CASSYLRSGSTYEQYF
DNA: TGTGCCAGCAGTTACCTTAGGAGCGGGAGTACCTACGAGCAGTACTTC

J: TRBJ1-2
D: NA
size: NA
V: TRBV28
CDR3: CASSFWGAYSTF
DNA: TGTGCCAGCAGTTTTTGGGGGGCGTACTCCACCTTC

J: TRBJ1-2
D: NA
size: few
V: TRBV2
CDR3: CASSGQLIDYGYTF
DNA: TGTGCCAGCAGCGGACAGCTGATTGACTATGGCTACACCTTC

J: TRBJ2-7
D: NA
size: NA
V: TRBV10-3
CDR3: CAISEGQTYEQYF
DNA: TGTGCCATCAGTGAAGGTCAGACCTACGAGCAGTACTTC

J: TRBJ1-1
D: TRBD1
size: NA
V: TRBV6-4
CDR3: CASSMDRGKEEKAFF
DNA: TGTGCCAGCAGCATGGACAGGGGGAAAGAAGAAAAAGCTTTCTTT

J: TRBJ2-7
D: NA
size: NA
V: TRBV6-1
CDR3: CASSGAASGGYEQYF
DNA: TGTGCCAGCAGTGGAGCCGCGAGCGGAGGTTACGAGCAGTACTTC

J: TRBJ2-6
D: NA
size: NA
V: TRBV7-9
CDR3: CASSTTGHVLTF
DNA: TGTGCCAGCAGCACCACAGGGCACGTCCTGACTTTC

J: TRBJ2-1
D: NA
size: many
V: TRBV5-1
CDR3: CASSLDTPGYNEQFF
DNA: TGCGCCAGCAGCCTGGACACACCGGGCTACAATGAGCAGTTCTTC

J: TRBJ2-1
D: TRBD2
size: NA
V: TRBV10-2
CDR3: CASIDPTGTSQFF
DNA: TGCGCCAGCATAGACCCCACGGGGACTAGCCAGTTCTTC

J: TRBJ2-1
D: NA
size: NA
V: TRBV2
CDR3: CASSITESYNEQFF
DNA: TGTGCCAGCAGTATAACTGAATCCTACAATGAGCAGTTCTTC

J: TRBJ2-7
D: TRBD2
size: NA
V: TRBV6-6
CDR3: CASSPTPSGPYEQYF
DNA: TGTGCCAGCAGTCCCACGCCTAGCGGACCCTACGAGCAGTACTTC

J: TRBJ1-5
D: NA
size: NA
V: TRBV19
CDR3: CASRDGDQPQHF
DNA: TGTGCCAGTCGGGATGGGGATCAGCCCCAGCATTTT

J: TRBJ1-2
D: NA
size: NA
V: TRBV6-1
CDR3: CASSADTARGYTF
DNA: TGTGCCAGCAGTGCGGACACGGCACGGGGCTACACCTTC

J: TRBJ2-1
D: TRBD2
size: NA
V: TRBV29-1
CDR3: CSGVSGMSSYNEQFF
DNA: TGCAGCGGGGTTAGCGGGATGAGCTCCTACAATGAGCAGTTCTTC

J: TRBJ2-1
D: NA
size: NA
V: TRBV5-4
CDR3: CASSTNHEQFF
DNA: TGTGCCAGCAGCACGAACCATGAGCAGTTCTTC

J: TRBJ2-1
D: TRBD2
size: NA
V: TRBV23-1
CDR3: CASSQFRGSGRVLDEQFF
DNA: TGCGCCAGCAGTCAATTCCGTGGTAGCGGGAGGGTCCTAGATGAGCAGTTCTTC

J: TRBJ2-7
D: NA
size: NA
V: TRBV5-4
CDR3: CASSLVQGNEQYF
DNA: TGTGCCAGCAGCTTGGTTCAGGGAAACGAGCAGTACTTC

J: TRBJ1-4
D: NA
size: many
V: TRBV5-6
CDR3: CASSLFGAGRTNEKLFF
DNA: TGTGCCAGCAGCTTGTTCGGCGCAGGACGGACTAATGAAAAACTGTTTTTT

J: TRBJ2-2
D: TRBD2
size: NA
V: TRBV7-8
CDR3: CASSLGRGRASGELFF
DNA: TGTGCCAGCAGCTTAGGGCGCGGGAGAGCGTCCGGGGAGCTGTTTTTT

J: TRBJ2-7
D: NA
size: few
V: TRBV5-1
CDR3: CASSWRESEQYF
DNA: TGCGCCAGCAGTTGGAGGGAGAGCGAGCAGTACTTC

J: TRBJ1-4
D: NA
size: NA
V: TRBV5-1
CDR3: CASSLGGEKLFF
DNA: TGCGCCAGCAGCTTGGGGGGCGAAAAACTGTTTTTT

J: TRBJ1-1
D: NA
size: NA
V: TRBV28
CDR3: CASLESKNTEAFF
DNA: TGTGCCAGCCTGGAGAGTAAGAACACTGAAGCTTTCTTT

J: TRBJ2-7
D: TRBD1
size: NA
V: TRBV23-1
CDR3: CASSYIRQGGSYEQYF
DNA: TGCGCCAGCAGTTATATCCGACAGGGTGGCTCCTACGAGCAGTACTTC

J: TRBJ2-7
D: TRBD2
size: NA
V: TRBV28
CDR3: CASSPGLAGGFWEQYF
DNA: TGTGCCAGCAGCCCGGGACTAGCGGGAGGATTCTGGGAGCAGTACTTC

J: TRBJ2-6
D: NA
size: NA
V: TRBV7-9
CDR3: CASSLEGYGANVLTF
DNA: TGTGCCAGCAGCTTAGAGGGATACGGGGCCAACGTCCTGACTTTC

J: TRBJ1-3
D: NA
size: NA
V: TRBV9
CDR3: CASSVGQGRGNTIYF
DNA: TGTGCCAGCAGCGTAGGGCAGGGCAGAGGAAACACCATATATTTT

J: TRBJ1-5
D: NA
size: NA
V: TRBV6-6
CDR3: CASSTPGGKNLPQHF
DNA: TGTGCCAGCAGTACGCCCGGGGGGAAGAATTTGCCCCAGCATTTT

J: TRBJ2-2
D: TRBD1
size: few
V: TRBV4-1
CDR3: CASSQAPPGTGYTGELFF
DNA: TGCGCCAGCAGCCAAGCTCCACCGGGGACAGGGTACACCGGGGAGCTGTTTTTT

J: TRBJ2-7
D: TRBD2
size: NA
V: TRBV5-4
CDR3: CASSLGGGRASYEQYF
DNA: TGTGCCAGCAGCTTGGGCGGCGGGAGGGCCTCCTACGAGCAGTACTTC

J: TRBJ2-7
D: NA
size: NA
V: TRBV5-1
CDR3: CASSVGSYYEQYF
DNA: TGCGCCAGCAGCGTCGGGTCTTACTACGAGCAGTACTTC

J: TRBJ1-1
D: NA
size: NA
V: TRBV18
CDR3: CASSSTPEDTEAFF
DNA: TGTGCCAGCTCATCGACTCCGGAGGACACTGAAGCTTTCTTT

J: TRBJ2-1
D: TRBD1
size: NA
V: TRBV28
CDR3: CASSLTDRGLNEQFF
DNA: TGTGCCAGCAGTTTGACGGACAGGGGGCTGAATGAGCAGTTCTTC

J: TRBJ2-5
D: TRBD2
size: NA
V: TRBV9
CDR3: CASSVAGGSGETQYF
DNA: TGTGCCAGCAGCGTAGCGGGGGGATCGGGGGAGACCCAGTACTTC

J: TRBJ2-5
D: NA
size: NA
V: TRBV6-5
CDR3: CASSYIGLEGETQYF
DNA: TGTGCCAGCAGTTATATCGGATTAGAGGGGGAGACCCAGTACTTC

J: TRBJ1-5
D: NA
size: NA
V: TRBV28
CDR3: CASNIGGGPQHF
DNA: TGTGCCAGCAACATAGGGGGTGGGCCCCAGCATTTT

J: TRBJ2-4
D: NA
size: few
V: TRBV6-7
CDR3: CASGGNLAKNIQYF
DNA: TGTGCCAGCGGGGGAAACTTAGCCAAAAACATTCAGTACTTC